The 18 T cell receptor beta chains below all came from one sample that was sequenced in a study of low-dose radiotherapy and immunotherapy resistance in tumors. With TRAV- and TRBV-specific primers, first-strand cDNA was made, covering the alpha and beta chains. It was with a constant-region primer and a V-primer adapter that TCRs were amplified over approximately 18 PCR cycles. One entry per CDR3 protein results from TCRdb running MiXCR on the reads. The table has under 15,000 distinct CDR3 sequences, roughly 66% seen once. These receptors originate from a human donor with advanced metastatic prostate, ovarian, gallbladder or colorectal cancer (not recorded which). This table probably holds off-target reads from a library built for another chain.

The J gene is TRBJ2-3, the V gene TRBV20-1; 8 bases align to TRBD2. The CDR3 length is 16 residues. The ends lost 3 bases at V and 2 bases at J; junction bases unmatched: 10. Germline CDR1 is DFQATT and CDR2 is SNEGSKA (reference sequence). The CDR3 DNA sequence: TGCAGTGCTAGCCTCTTTGTAGCGGGGCTCACAGATACGCAGTATTTT. Amino acid sequence: CSASLFVAGLTDTQYF.

This clonotype was picked up a small number of times. The V call is TRBV28, the J call TRBJ2-2, with 10 bases aligning to TRBD1. The V segment lost 5 bases and the J segment 7 bases; nucleotides outside the gene matches: 13. The CDR3 contains 17 residues. Germline assignment: CDR1 MDHEN and CDR2 SYDVKM. The CDR3 protein is CASSPWTGGGLIGELFF. The CDR3 DNA reads TGTGCCAGCAGTCCCTGGACAGGGGGTGGGTTGATCGGGGAGCTGTTTTTT.

This clonotype was seen only once. The CDR3 DNA reads TGTGCCAGCAGTTTAAATCGGGGTGGATCCTACAATGAGCAGTTCTTC. Residues: CASSLNRGGSYNEQFF. The chain combines TRBV6-2 or TRBV6-3 with TRBJ2-1, with D maybe TRBD2 (5 bases). V was clipped by 4 bases and J by 1 base, with 14 bases between them. Germline CDR1 and CDR2: MNHEY and SVGEGT. This CDR3 spans 16 amino acids.

J is TRBJ2-2 and V is TRBV4-3; D gene ambiguous. The CDR3 contains 15 residues. V was trimmed by 3 bases and J by 2 bases, leaving 10 bases between them. Germline loops: CDR1 LGHNA, CDR2 YSLEER. The CDR3 region has the DNA TGCGCCAGCAGCCACTCACAGATTAACACCGGGGAGCTGTTTTTT. It specifies CASSHSQINTGELFF.

The chain joins TRBV9 to TRBJ1-2; tentatively, D is TRBD1 (5 bases). Germline V gives CDR1 SGDLS, CDR2 YYNGEE. Trimming left V 0 bases short and J 8 bases short, with 17 bases between. The CDR3 spans 15 residues. The CDR3 DNA follows: TGTGCCAGCAGCGTAGAGGGGCGGTCAACTGGAGGCTACACCTTC. It specifies CASSVEGRSTGGYTF.

The CDR3 region has the DNA TGTGCCAGCAGTTCGGCCTGGGGGAATAATCAGCCCCAGCATTTT. This translates into CASSSAWGNNQPQHF. The rearrangement uses TRBV6-5 and TRBJ1-5; D possibly corresponds to TRBD1 (5 bases). This CDR3 is built from 15 residues. Germline values: CDR1 MNHEY, CDR2 SVGAGI. The V gene lost 4 bases and the J gene lost 4 bases, with 14 bases spanning the gap.

This clonotype has only a few counts. The chain has TRBV5-1 and TRBJ1-2; maybe TRBD1 (5 bases). In germline, CDR1 is SGHRS, CDR2 YFSETQ. CDR3 length: 13 amino acids. Trimming cost V 3 bases and J 2 bases, with 8 bases left between them. The CDR3 DNA follows: TGCGCCAGCAGCTGGGGGTCCAACTATGGCTACACCTTC. It codes for CASSWGSNYGYTF.

This chain uses TRBV29-1 with TRBJ2-5; TRBD2 is a possible D gene (5 bases). V lost 6 bases and J lost 5, with 19 bases in between. The CDR3 totals 14 residues. The germline gives CDR1 SQVTM, CDR2 ANQGSEA. CDR3 sequence (DNA): TGCAGCGTGCGTAGCGTCGAGGTGCGGGAGACCCAGTACTTC. It encodes CSVRSVEVRETQYF.

This rearrangement joins TRBV4-3 to TRBJ2-6; D call uncertain. Per germline, CDR1 LGHNA and CDR2 YSLEER. The CDR3 has 17 residues. Trimming stripped 1 base from V and 0 bases from J, with 10 bases between. The CDR3 loop reads CASSQVFVTSGANVLTF. In nucleotides, the CDR3 is TGCGCCAGCAGCCAAGTTTTCGTGACCTCTGGGGCCAACGTCCTGACTTTC.

The chain couples TRBV7-9 to TRBJ2-1; D may be TRBD1 (5 bases). There are 12 residues in the CDR3. Trimming shortened V by 4 bases and J by 8 bases, and 9 bases separated the two germline ends. From germline, CDR1 is SEHNR and CDR2 FQNEAQ (reference sequence). The CDR3 DNA is TGTGCCAGCAGCTCAGGGTTCGATGAGCAGTTCTTC. Translating gives CASSSGFDEQFF.

As regards this clonotype: At one end the junction does not follow the germline gene, possibly because of a read error. The rearrangement links TRBV4-1 to TRBJ2-1; 7 bases are shared with TRBD2. The CDR3 has 16 residues. Germline assignment: CDR1 MGHRA and CDR2 YSYEKL. CDR3 protein: CASSQEVLAAYNEQFF. Here the CDR3 DNA reads TGTGCCAGCAGCCAAGAAGTCCTAGCGGCATACAATGAGCAGTTCTTC.

The chain has TRBV21-1 and TRBJ1-1. TRBV21-1 is labeled a pseudogene. The CDR3 is 15 residues long. The CDR3 loop reads CASSKLDSMNTEAFF. As DNA, the CDR3 is TGTGCCAGCAGCAAACTAGACTCAATGAACACTGAAGCTTTCTTT.

The rearrangement joins TRBV28 to TRBJ2-7, with D unresolved. Trimming pared 5 bases from V and 5 bases from J, leaving 16 bases between. In germline, CDR1 is MDHEN, CDR2 SYDVKM. The CDR3 length is 14 residues. CDR3 loop: CASSPSGGTDEQYF. The CDR3 DNA follows: TGTGCCAGCAGTCCGTCTGGCGGAACGGACGAGCAGTACTTC. The entire variable domain, with the rest obtained from reference TRBV28 and TRBJ2-7, is as follows: DVKVTQSSRYLVKRTGEKVFLECVQDMDHENMFWYRQDPGLGLRLIYFSYDVKMKEKGDIPEGYSVSREKKERFSLILESASTNQTSMYLCASSPSGGTDEQYFGPGTRLTVT.

The chain is built from TRBV28 and TRBJ2-3; TRBD2 matches 11 bases. The CDR3 is made up of 20 amino acids. V dropped 3 bases and J dropped 1; count of bases not matched to a gene: 15. Germline CDR1 MDHEN, CDR2 SYDVKM. The CDR3 loop reads CASSLPSGGSTRSRTDTQYF. Here the CDR3 DNA reads TGTGCCAGCAGTTTGCCTAGCGGGGGGTCAACGAGATCCCGCACAGATACGCAGTATTTT. Full variable domain (rest looked up from reference TRBV28 and TRBJ2-3): DVKVTQSSRYLVKRTGEKVFLECVQDMDHENMFWYRQDPGLGLRLIYFSYDVKMKEKGDIPEGYSVSREKKERFSLILESASTNQTSMYLCASSLPSGGSTRSRTDTQYFGPGTRLTVL.

The chain recombines TRBV2 with TRBJ2-1, with a tentative D call TRBD2 (6 bases). Germline CDR1 reads SNHLY; CDR2 reads FYNNEI. The CDR3 sequence is 13 residues long. Trimming stripped 1 base from V and 6 bases from J, with 7 bases between. CDR3 DNA: TGTGCCAGCAGTGAAGGGCGGGGCAATGAGCAGTTCTTC. The encoded protein is CASSEGRGNEQFF.

V usage is TRBV6-1 and J usage is TRBJ2-3; the D call may be TRBD1 or TRBD2 (5 bases each). V was pared by 5 bases and J by 2 bases, with 17 bases between. Per the germline V gene, CDR1 is MNHNS and CDR2 is SASEGT. The length of the CDR3 is 16 residues. The CDR3 loop is CASSTLYGTHTDTQYF. The CDR3 DNA reads TGTGCCAGCAGTACTCTCTATGGGACGCACACAGATACGCAGTATTTT.

The chain links TRBV29-1 to TRBJ1-5; 7 bases map to TRBD1. CDR3 length equals 13 residues. Germline V gives CDR1 SQVTM, CDR2 ANQGSEA. Losses at the gene ends were 4 bases for V and 4 bases for J; bases not matched to a gene: 4. CDR3 loop: CSVGQGPNQPQHF. The CDR3 DNA reads TGCAGCGTTGGACAGGGCCCAAATCAGCCCCAGCATTTT.

The chain uses TRBV10-2 and TRBJ1-1; D call uncertain. The V end was cut by 7 bases, the J end by 1 base, with 13 bases between. The CDR3 length is 14 residues. CDR1 and CDR2 (germline): WSHSY, SAAADI. Written as DNA, the CDR3 is TGCGCCAGCACCCCAGGTTATAGGAACACTGAAGCTTTCTTT. Protein: CASTPGYRNTEAFF.